This TCR beta chain was captured by sequencing in a study of blood T cell repertoires in COVID-19. In terms of age and location, participants ranged from roughly 18 to 100 years and lived in about 25 US areas. Cohort assignment relied on participant-reported clinical history. The method was immunoSEQ multiplex PCR; TCRdb's version includes in-frame clones alone and lacks a portion of them. The sample has 160,000 or so clones; about 85% are singletons. Note on this clone: A read error may account for a junction end that differs from germline.

The length of the CDR3 is 12 residues. Germline lookup yields CDR1 KGHSH and CDR2 LQKENI. The material sequenced was PBMCs or T cells enriched from blood (not recorded which). The source is a woman aged 35 to 49 with acute COVID-19. The V and J genes are TRBV18 and TRBJ1-2; TRBD1 aligns across 8 bases. The CDR3 loop is CASSPLSGQGHF. CDR3 nucleotide sequence: TGTGCCAGCTCACCCCTCTCCGGACAGGGCCACTTC.